These 24 T cell receptor beta chains were sequenced from one sample in a study of CD8 T cells in ankylosing spondylitis. Whole-study findings and limits: Characteristic, it appeared, of ankylosing spondylitis blood was a TCR beta motif of roughly 8 highly homologous variants.

TCRdb fed the 5' RACE reads into MiXCR, producing one record per CDR3 protein. The top ten hold about 17% of the sample, which has roughly 370,000 distinct CDR3 sequences, approximately 20% seen once. Their specific antigens are unknown. The specimen was blood, either unsorted or a sorted T cell fraction (not recorded which). The receptors shown here come from a male donor with ankylosing spondylitis.

The chain joins TRBV3-1 to TRBJ1-3; perhaps TRBD1 as D (5 bases). Trimming left V 6 bases short and J 5 bases short, with 14 bases between. Germline V gene data show CDR1 as LGHDT and CDR2 as YNNKEL (reference sequence). The CDR3 loop spans 14 amino acids. CDR3: CASSLDRLRNTIYF. CDR3 nucleotide sequence: TGTGCCAGCAGTCTCGACAGACTCAGAAACACCATATATTTT.

This clonotype has only a few counts. This rearrangement joins TRBV5-5 to TRBJ1-5; D is undetermined. In germline, CDR1 is SGHKS, CDR2 YYEKEE (reference sequence). Deletions cut 0 bases from V and 6 bases from J, with 7 bases between. This CDR3 is 13 amino acids long. CDR3 nucleotides: TGTGCCAGCAGCTTGGCCCCCCCTCAGCCCCAGCATTTT. The encoded protein is CASSLAPPQPQHF.

This clonotype was seen a few times. The chain employs TRBV29-1 and TRBJ2-2, with 10 bases identical to TRBD1. The CDR3 runs 14 residues. Trimming cost V 6 bases and J 7 bases; bases outside gene matches: 8. The germline V gene has CDR1 SQVTM and CDR2 ANQGSEA. CDR3 protein: CSVVDRGRGGELFF. The CDR3 nucleotides read TGCAGCGTCGTTGACAGGGGGCGAGGCGGGGAGCTGTTTTTT.

V gene TRBV7-2 combines with J gene TRBJ2-1, with a possible D match to TRBD1 (6 bases). V lost 1 base and J 8 bases, leaving 15 bases between the germline ends. The CDR3 totals 15 residues. Germline CDR1 is SGHTA and CDR2 is FQGNSA. CDR3 sequence: CASSLGGRIVDEQFF. CDR3 DNA: TGTGCCAGCAGCTTAGGGGGGCGGATTGTAGATGAGCAGTTCTTC.

This clonotype appeared many times. The J gene is TRBJ2-2, the V gene TRBV18; D not resolved. Trimming removed 0 bases from V and 7 bases from J, with 3 bases in between. Germline CDR1 and CDR2: KGHSH and LQKENI. CDR3 length: 12 residues. CDR3 in DNA: TGTGCCAGCTCACCACCGATCGGGGAGCTGTTTTTT. Residues: CASSPPIGELFF.

This clonotype showed up just a few times. The rearrangement uses TRBV6-1 and TRBJ1-6; TRBD1 matches 7 bases. The ends lost 5 bases at V and 10 bases at J; junction bases unmatched: 8. The CDR3 spans 14 residues. Germline V CDR1 and CDR2: MNHNS, SASEGT. The CDR3 nucleotides are TGTGCCAGCAGTAGACAGGGTGCTTGGTCACCCCTCCACTTT. It specifies CASSRQGAWSPLHF.

The chain couples TRBV28 to TRBJ1-2; perhaps TRBD1 as D (6 bases). The CDR3 spans 14 residues. V was cut by 3 bases and J by 8 bases, with 16 bases left in between. CDR1 and CDR2 from the germline V gene are MDHEN and SYDVKM. CDR3 sequence (DNA): TGTGCCAGCAGTTTCGAGACACAGGGAAGAGGCTACACCTTC. Translating it yields CASSFETQGRGYTF.

This clonotype was counted between two and nine times. This sequence joins TRBV24-1 and TRBJ2-3, with D hard to call. The V gene lost 1 base and the J gene lost 4 bases, with 14 bases spanning the gap. Germline CDR1 is KGHDR and CDR2 is SFDVKD. CDR3 length: 16 residues. CDR3 nucleotide sequence: TGTGCCACCAGTGATTTTATTACTAATAAGGCAGATACGCAGTATTTT. This translates into CATSDFITNKADTQYF.

This clonotype was picked up a small number of times. V usage is TRBV18 and J usage is TRBJ2-6; tentatively, D is TRBD1 (5 bases). Per the germline V gene, CDR1 is KGHSH and CDR2 is LQKENI. The V end was cut by 6 bases, the J end by 0 bases, with 12 bases between. This CDR3 comprises 16 residues. The CDR3 DNA follows: TGTGCCAGCTCGGAGAAGGGGCACTCTGGGGCCAACGTCCTGACTTTC. Translation gives CASSEKGHSGANVLTF.

This clonotype came up a few times. The chain carries TRBV7-2 and TRBJ1-1; 8 positions match TRBD1. This CDR3 contains 14 residues. Germline V gene data show CDR1 as SGHTA and CDR2 as FQGNSA. With 5 bases clipped from V and 2 bases from J, the junction kept 4 bases outside the gene matches. The CDR3 sequence is CASSLQGANTEAFF. The CDR3 DNA reads TGTGCCAGCAGCCTCCAGGGGGCTAACACTGAAGCTTTCTTT.

The chain is built from TRBV10-3 and TRBJ2-6; TRBD1 aligns across 9 bases. CDR1 ENHRY and CDR2 SYGVKD come from the germline V gene. The junction had 7 bases not matched to a gene; V was cut back by 3 bases and J by 1 base. This CDR3 is 18 amino acids long. The CDR3 loop is CAISDYTGGVSGANVLTF. CDR3 coding DNA: TGTGCCATCAGTGATTATACAGGGGGCGTTTCTGGGGCCAACGTCCTGACTTTC.

This clonotype turned up a few times. The chain recombines TRBV6-5 with TRBJ2-3, with 11 bases lining up with TRBD2. Germline assignment: CDR1 MNHEY and CDR2 SVGAGI. The V segment lost 2 bases and the J segment 2 bases; nucleotides outside the gene matches: 3. The CDR3 is made up of 16 amino acids. CDR3 sequence: CASSYAGLADTDTQYF. The DNA for the CDR3 is TGTGCCAGCAGTTACGCGGGACTAGCGGACACAGATACGCAGTATTTT.

This clonotype has more than one count but fewer than ten. In DNA, the CDR3 is TGCAGTGCACGGACGGATGCCTACGAGCAGTACTTC. As protein: CSARTDAYEQYF. This chain links TRBV20-1 with TRBJ2-7; D ambiguous. Trimming removed 6 bases at V and 2 bases at J, with 11 bases between. The CDR3 extends over 12 amino acids. Germline V gene sequence: CDR1 DFQATT, CDR2 SNEGSKA (reference sequence).

This clonotype was seen a handful of times. The chain is built from TRBV10-3 and TRBJ2-7; no clear D gene. The germline V gene encodes CDR1 ENHRY and CDR2 SYGVKD. The CDR3 spans 14 residues. Trimming left V 5 bases short and J 2 bases short, with 13 bases between. The CDR3 nucleotides are TGTGCCATCAGTCCTGCGGAGACAACCTACGAGCAGTACTTC. Translation: CAISPAETTYEQYF.

This chain links TRBV10-3 with TRBJ2-1; TRBD2 matches at 14 bases. This CDR3 is built from 17 residues. J was trimmed by 1 base and V by 3 bases; bases with no gene match: 2. CDR1 is ENHRY, CDR2 SYGVKD, per germline. This CDR3 reads CAISDRTSGGSYNEQFF. In DNA form, the CDR3 reads TGTGCCATCAGTGACCGGACTAGCGGGGGGTCCTACAATGAGCAGTTCTTC.

The chain combines TRBV20-1 with TRBJ2-6, with D tentatively TRBD2 (6 bases). From germline, CDR1 is DFQATT and CDR2 SNEGSKA (reference sequence). Between the trimmed V and J ends, which lost 7 bases and 0 bases, there was a span of 13 bases. There are 15 residues in the CDR3. CDR3 loop: CSGRDSVSGANVLTF. CDR3 nucleotide sequence: TGCAGTGGCCGGGACTCTGTCTCTGGGGCCAACGTCCTGACTTTC.

V and J are TRBV4-3 and TRBJ2-1; D may be TRBD2 (5 bases). V lost 3 bases and J lost 0, with 12 bases in between. CDR3 length equals 16 residues. Per the germline V gene, CDR1 is LGHNA and CDR2 is YSLEER. CDR3 nucleotide sequence: TGCGCCAGCAGCCAGGGTCTGGGGAGCTCCTACAATGAGCAGTTCTTC. Translation gives CASSQGLGSSYNEQFF.

This clonotype was counted between two and nine times. The chain has TRBV7-2 and TRBJ1-4; the D gene is possibly TRBD1 (5 bases). In germline, CDR1 is SGHTA, CDR2 FQGNSA. The CDR3 extends over 14 amino acids. V was trimmed by 3 bases and J by 4 bases, leaving 9 bases between them. The CDR3 is CASSFDRNNEKLFF. In DNA form, the CDR3 reads TGTGCCAGCAGCTTTGACAGAAATAATGAAAAACTGTTTTTT.

The sample holds many counts of this clonotype. The V gene is TRBV24-1, the J gene TRBJ1-1; no firm D call. The V gene's germline CDR1 is KGHDR and CDR2 SFDVKD. Between the trimmed V and J ends, which lost 4 bases and 2 bases, there was a span of 7 bases. The CDR3 has 13 residues. The CDR3 loop is CATSDGRNTEAFF. DNA of the CDR3: TGTGCCACCAGTGACGGCAGAAACACTGAAGCTTTCTTT.

This clonotype occurred many times. The V call is TRBV9, the J call TRBJ2-3; D tentatively fits TRBD1 or TRBD2 (5 bases each). Germline V gene lookup returns CDR1 SGDLS and CDR2 YYNGEE. This CDR3 is 15 amino acids long. The V gene lost 4 bases and the J gene lost 0 bases, with 12 bases spanning the gap. The DNA for the CDR3 is TGTGCCAGCAGCCCCTTGGGGGTTAGCACAGATACGCAGTATTTT. Its protein product is CASSPLGVSTDTQYF.

Comment on this clonotype: The junction and the germline gene differ at one end; a read error may be behind it. This chain connects TRBV12-3 or TRBV12-4 to TRBJ1-5, with 7 bases aligning to TRBD1. This CDR3 region has 19 residues. The CDR3 loop is CAISLALRHRGLFNQPQHF. The CDR3 coding sequence is TGTGCCATCAGTTTAGCGCTAAGGCACAGGGGCTTATTCAATCAGCCCCAGCATTTT.

V gene TRBV20-1 combines with J gene TRBJ1-6; the D gene is possibly TRBD1 (5 bases). V dropped 0 bases and J dropped 0 bases, with 12 bases sitting between them. The CDR3 contains 17 residues. Germline V lookup: CDR1 DFQATT, CDR2 SNEGSKA (reference sequence). The CDR3 region has the DNA TGCAGTGCTAGAGATTCGGGGCGGGGCTCCTATAATTCACCCCTCCACTTT. Protein product: CSARDSGRGSYNSPLHF.

The chain links TRBV6-2 or TRBV6-3 to TRBJ2-7; unclear D gene. Germline-derived CDR1 and CDR2 are MNHEY and SVGEGT. Trimming pared 2 bases from V and 4 bases from J, leaving 15 bases between. The CDR3 is 15 amino acids. The CDR3 nucleotides read TGTGCCAGCAGTTACCGGCCCCCCAGCGTGTACGAGCAGTACTTC. Translation: CASSYRPPSVYEQYF.

This clonotype has just a few counts. V gene TRBV29-1 combines with J gene TRBJ1-1, with no clear D. The CDR3 runs to 12 residues. V dropped 4 bases and J dropped 5 bases, with 11 bases sitting between them. CDR1 is SQVTM, CDR2 ANQGSEA, per germline. The CDR3 nucleotides are TGCAGCGTTGTATTGGCAGCAACTGAAGCTTTCTTT. Translated: CSVVLAATEAFF.